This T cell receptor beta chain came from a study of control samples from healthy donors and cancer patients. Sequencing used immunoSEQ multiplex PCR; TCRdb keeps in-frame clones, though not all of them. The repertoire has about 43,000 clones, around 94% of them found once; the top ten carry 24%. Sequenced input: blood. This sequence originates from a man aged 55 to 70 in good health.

The CDR3 sequence is CASSLESGVLSGELFF. For the CDR3, the DNA is TGTGCCAGCAGCTTAGAGTCCGGGGTTTTATCCGGGGAGCTGTTTTTT. The chain employs TRBV7-6 and TRBJ2-2; tentatively, D is TRBD2 (5 bases). V lost 1 base, J lost 6 bases, and 15 bases lay in between. This CDR3 has 16 amino acids. Germline V lookup: CDR1 SGHVS, CDR2 FNYEAQ.